This T cell receptor beta chain originates from a study of cytotoxic CD8 clonotypes in ibrutinib-treated CLL. General study points: Patients had baseline clonality above age-matched healthy donors, and this clonality moved with circulating CD8+ T-cell counts. Among the clonotypes, public ones were uncommon and contracted or held stable on treatment.

Target depth was 1 in 200,000 to 1 in 1 million T cells, about 10x per clonotype. The method was immunoSEQ multiplex PCR; TCRdb's version includes in-frame clones alone and lacks a portion of them. The table records approximately 150,000 clones, around three quarters of them present only once. The CDR3 consists of 15 residues. The ends were cut back, 2 bases at V and 0 bases at J, with 9 bases in the middle. The germline V gene has CDR1 SGDLS and CDR2 YYNGEE. Worth noting for this clone: Its antigen remains unknown. The sample has other DNA sequences that encode this CDR3 too.

Specimen: PBMCs, collected after 12 months of ibrutinib treatment. This TCR came from a human donor with chronic lymphocytic leukemia. V gene TRBV9 combines with J gene TRBJ1-3, with D tentatively TRBD1 (5 bases). CDR3 DNA: TGTGCCAGCAGCGTTGGGGGATTCTCTGGAAACACCATATATTTT. It yields the protein CASSVGGFSGNTIYF.